The source of this T cell receptor (beta chain) is a study of T cells after yellow fever vaccination. Study-level results: Re-detected after boosting: most primary clones, around 97% of CD4 and under 90% of CD8. By day 5 rather than day 15, the secondary response had peaked, though it was weaker.

UMIs and a universal primer site were added when TCR cDNA was made by 5'RACE template switching. Each CDR3 protein gets one entry after TCRdb re-called the 5' RACE reads with MiXCR. The repertoire holds under 600,000 distinct CDR3 sequences, with 20% to 25% as singletons. CDR1 MNHEY and CDR2 SVGEGT come from the germline V gene. V was pared by 6 bases and J by 8 bases, with 7 bases of the junction left unmatched. The CDR3 is made up of 14 amino acids. This clonotype turned up a few times. Its target is not known. This specimen was PBMCs, taken approximately 20 days after the first yellow fever vaccination. The source is a man aged 18 to 35 who received the YFV17D yellow fever vaccine. V gene TRBV6-2 or TRBV6-3 combines with J gene TRBJ2-3, with 11 bases that match TRBD2. The chain's CDR3 is CASRPTSGAVTQYF. The CDR3 DNA is TGTGCCAGCAGGCCGACTAGCGGGGCGGTTACGCAGTATTTT.